This T cell receptor (beta chain) was found in a study of brain metastases from non-small cell lung cancer. Comments on this clone: Its target is unknown.

Clones were sequenced by immunoSEQ multiplex PCR, and TCRdb holds only the in-frame ones, with some missing. The sample shows some 4,000 clones, roughly nine tenths of them seen only once. General study results and limits: Metastases had sparse T cells but largely shared repertoires with primaries. Compared with their matched primary tumors, approximately 60% of brain metastases showed expanded T-cell clones. T-cell infiltration was lower in brain metastases than primaries (P < 0.001).

Germline V gene data show CDR1 as SGHNT and CDR2 as YYREEE (reference sequence). CDR3 length: 18 residues. The junction had 11 bases not matched to a gene; V was cut back by 4 bases and J by 3 bases. The V and J genes are TRBV5-4 and TRBJ2-5; TRBD2 matches at 14 bases. The specimen was primary lung tumor tissue. The TCR comes from a donor at least 40 years old with non-small cell lung cancer. The CDR3 DNA is TGTGCCAGCAGCGATGGACTAGCGGGGGGTCAGGGGGAAGAGACCCAGTACTTC. The encoded protein is CASSDGLAGGQGEETQYF.